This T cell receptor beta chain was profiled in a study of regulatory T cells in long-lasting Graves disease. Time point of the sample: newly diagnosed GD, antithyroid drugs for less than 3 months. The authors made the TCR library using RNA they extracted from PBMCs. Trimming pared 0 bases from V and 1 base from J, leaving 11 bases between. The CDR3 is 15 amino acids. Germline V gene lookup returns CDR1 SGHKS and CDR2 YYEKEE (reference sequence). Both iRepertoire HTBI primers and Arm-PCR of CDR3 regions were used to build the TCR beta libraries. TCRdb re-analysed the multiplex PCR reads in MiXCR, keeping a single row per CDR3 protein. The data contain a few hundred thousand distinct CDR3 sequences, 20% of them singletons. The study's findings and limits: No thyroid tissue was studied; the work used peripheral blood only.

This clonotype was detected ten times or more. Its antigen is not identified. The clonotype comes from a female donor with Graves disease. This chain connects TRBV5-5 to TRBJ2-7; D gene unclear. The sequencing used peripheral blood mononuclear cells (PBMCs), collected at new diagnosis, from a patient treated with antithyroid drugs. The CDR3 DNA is TGTGCCAGCAGCTTGGCGCACACCCTGTCCTACGAGCAGTACTTC. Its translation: CASSLAHTLSYEQYF.